This T cell receptor beta chain was recovered during a study of T cells after yellow fever vaccination. General study points: It was a weaker secondary response, yet one that peaked faster, at day 5 versus 15.

This clonotype was picked up one time. Its antigen is not known. Researchers made TCR cDNA using 5'RACE template switching, and this step added a universal primer site and UMIs. Each CDR3 protein is one row after TCRdb ran MiXCR on the 5' RACE reads. The data hold about 160,000 distinct CDR3 sequences, with about a tenth observed a single time. This TCR came from a young man who received the YFV17D yellow fever vaccine. The sample here was CD8+ T cells sorted from PBMCs, taken 45 days after the yellow fever booster vaccination.

The CDR3 region is CATSKFGEQFF. The DNA of the CDR3 is TGTGCCACCAGTAAGTTCGGTGAGCAGTTCTTC. The chain carries TRBV24-1 and TRBJ2-1, with D unclear. Germline V gives CDR1 KGHDR, CDR2 SFDVKD. V gave up 6 bases and J gave up 9 bases, with 8 bases separating them. This CDR3 region has 11 residues.